The 22 T cell receptor beta chains below all came from one sample that was sequenced in a study of T cells in tumors after PD-1 blockade. The repertoire was sequenced with immunoSEQ multiplex PCR; TCRdb's copy has only in-frame clones and lacks some. The sample lists some 43,000 clones; over 70% were seen once. The sequencing used PBMCs, collected before anti-PD-1 treatment. These receptors were collected from a human donor with basal cell carcinoma.

The rearrangement links TRBV11-2 to TRBJ2-3; TRBD2 matches at 8 bases. The germline gives CDR1 SGHAT, CDR2 FQNNGV. Unmatched junction bases numbered 10, after V lost 0 bases and J lost 2 bases. The CDR3 extends over 18 amino acids. CDR3 residues: CASSLESWLAGNTDTQYF. The CDR3 nucleotides are TGTGCCAGCAGCTTAGAGTCCTGGTTAGCGGGGAACACAGATACGCAGTATTTT.

The chain joins TRBV7-9 to TRBJ2-7, with D hard to call. CDR3 length: 14 amino acids. Germline loops: CDR1 SEHNR, CDR2 FQNEAQ (reference sequence). V was trimmed by 1 base and J by 0 bases, leaving 7 bases between them. This CDR3 is CASSLEGISYEQYF. Here the CDR3 DNA reads TGTGCCAGCAGCTTAGAGGGTATCTCCTACGAGCAGTACTTC.

This chain uses TRBV20-1 with TRBJ2-5; a weak D match, TRBD2 (6 bases). V was clipped by 3 bases and J by 1 base, with 12 bases between them. The V gene's germline CDR1 is DFQATT and CDR2 SNEGSKA (reference sequence). The CDR3 covers 14 residues. The CDR3 loop is CSASGGLGQETQYF. In DNA form, the CDR3 reads TGCAGTGCTAGTGGGGGGTTAGGCCAAGAGACCCAGTACTTC.

Only one count was recorded for this clone. This sequence joins TRBV19 and TRBJ2-1, with TRBD2 matching over 8 bases. V lost 5 bases, J lost 2 bases, and 11 bases stayed unmatched. The CDR3 is 17 amino acids. In germline, CDR1 is LNHDA, CDR2 SQIVND (reference sequence). The CDR3 reads CASSRGGGSGPYNEQFF. The DNA for the CDR3 is TGTGCCAGTAGTCGGGGGGGAGGTAGCGGGCCCTACAATGAGCAGTTCTTC.

The chain couples TRBV6-1 to TRBJ2-2; a weak D match, TRBD1 (6 bases). V lost 2 bases and J 0 bases, leaving 16 bases between the germline ends. The CDR3 has 18 amino acids. From germline, CDR1 is MNHNS and CDR2 SASEGT. CDR3 sequence: CASSEFLWGTSNTGELFF. For the CDR3, the DNA is TGTGCCAGCAGTGAATTTTTGTGGGGGACATCGAACACCGGGGAGCTGTTTTTT.

The V call is TRBV6-1, the J call TRBJ1-1; no clear D gene. Germline V gene sequence: CDR1 MNHNS, CDR2 SASEGT. The CDR3 is 14 amino acids. Trimming left V 2 bases short and J 1 base short, with 8 bases between. CDR3: CASSELRGNTEAFF. CDR3 DNA sequence: TGTGCCAGCAGTGAATTACGGGGGAACACTGAAGCTTTCTTT.

The rearrangement links TRBV5-6 to TRBJ2-3, with D possibly TRBD2 on 6 matching bases. The CDR3 spans 13 residues. Trimming removed 2 bases at V and 7 bases at J, with 11 bases between. Germline values: CDR1 SGHDT, CDR2 YYEEEE. CDR3 residues: CASSFTAGYTQYF. The CDR3 DNA is TGTGCCAGCAGCTTCACCGCGGGGTATACGCAGTATTTT.

CDR3 sequence (DNA): TGTGCCAGCAGACCGGGACGGGTAAATTCACCCCTCCACTTT. It is translated as CASRPGRVNSPLHF. The genes are TRBV2 and TRBJ1-6, with D perhaps TRBD1 (5 bases). The CDR3 runs to 14 residues. V lost 6 bases to trimming and J lost 7 bases, with 13 bases between them. Germline CDR1 reads SNHLY; CDR2 reads FYNNEI.

The chain couples TRBV5-1 to TRBJ1-1; D is unresolved. Germline assignment: CDR1 SGHRS and CDR2 YFSETQ. The length of the CDR3 is 13 residues. The V end was cut by 3 bases, the J end by 8 bases, with 14 bases between. The DNA for the CDR3 is TGCGCCAGCAGCTCTGCCGACCGGGCCGAAGCTTTCTTT. It yields the protein CASSSADRAEAFF.

The rearrangement links TRBV21-1 to TRBJ1-6. TRBV21-1 is a pseudogene locus. The CDR3 covers 13 residues. DNA for the CDR3: TGTGCCAGCAGGCCATCTGCAAATTCACCCCTCCACTTT. It codes for CASRPSANSPLHF.

This clone has a single count. The chain combines TRBV3-1 (or the pseudogene TRBV3-2) with TRBJ2-1, with D possibly being TRBD1 (6 bases). Trimming took 6 bases from V and 5 from J, leaving 17 bases between them. This CDR3 comprises 15 residues. The germline gives CDR1 LGHDT, CDR2 YNNKEL (reference sequence). The CDR3 is CASRLLEGVNNEQFF. CDR3 DNA: TGTGCCAGCAGGTTACTAGAGGGGGTGAACAATGAGCAGTTCTTC.

The V call is TRBV10-1, the J call TRBJ2-3; 11 bases are a match to TRBD2. This CDR3 comprises 14 residues. The J segment lost 7 bases and the V segment lost 4 bases, leaving 4 bases of the junction unmatched. CDR1 is WNHNN and CDR2 is SYGVQD in the germline V gene (reference sequence). This CDR3 is CASSGSGGANTQYF. CDR3 DNA: TGCGCCAGCAGTGGTAGCGGGGGGGCAAATACGCAGTATTTT.

The V call is TRBV5-1, the J call TRBJ2-7; 8 bases map to TRBD2. Germline values: CDR1 SGHRS, CDR2 YFSETQ. The CDR3 is made up of 14 amino acids. The V and J ends lost 5 bases and 0 bases, in that order; junction bases with no gene match: 4. The CDR3 coding sequence is TGCGCCAGCAGTCGAGCGGGGGACTCCTACGAGCAGTACTTC. This gives the protein CASSRAGDSYEQYF.

The table lists this clone with a few counts. J is TRBJ1-5 and V is TRBV7-9; no clear D gene. Trimming stripped 11 bases from V and 0 bases from J, with 14 bases between. In germline, CDR1 is SEHNR, CDR2 FQNEAQ (reference sequence). This CDR3 comprises 14 residues. The CDR3, as DNA: TGTGCCTCGGCATACAGTTTTAGCAATCAGCCCCAGCATTTT. It codes for CASAYSFSNQPQHF. Based on the CDR3 plus reference TRBV7-9 and TRBJ1-5, the full variable domain is DTGVSQNPRHKITKRGQNVTFRCDPISEHNRLYWYRQTLGQGPEFLTYFQNEAQLEKSRLLSDRFSAERPKGSFSTLEIQRTEQGDSAMYLCASAYSFSNQPQHFGDGTRLSIL.

The genes are TRBV2 and TRBJ1-1; tentative D call: TRBD1 (6 bases). Trimming removed 2 bases from V and 1 base from J, with 8 bases in between. The CDR3 has 14 residues. Germline V CDR1 and CDR2: SNHLY, FYNNEI. The CDR3 loop is CASSERGANTEAFF. The CDR3 nucleotides read TGTGCCAGCAGTGAACGGGGGGCGAACACTGAAGCTTTCTTT.

The chain links TRBV9 to TRBJ2-7; D unclear. V lost 0 bases, J lost 1 base, and 5 bases lay in between. This CDR3 is 13 amino acids long. Per the germline V gene, CDR1 is SGDLS and CDR2 is YYNGEE. The CDR3, as DNA: TGTGCCAGCAGCGTAGGGTCTTCCTACGAGCAGTACTTC. This encodes CASSVGSSYEQYF.

This clone was detected only a few times. The chain recombines TRBV7-9 with TRBJ1-1; D may be TRBD1 (5 bases). This CDR3 contains 12 residues. The ends were cut back, 8 bases at V and 6 bases at J, with 13 bases in the middle. Germline CDR1 and CDR2: SEHNR and FQNEAQ (reference sequence). The CDR3 loop reads CASDSLTPEAFF. For the CDR3, the DNA is TGTGCCAGCGACAGTCTAACGCCTGAAGCTTTCTTT.

The rearrangement links TRBV5-6 to TRBJ1-6; D may be TRBD1 (6 bases). The V gene's germline CDR1 is SGHDT and CDR2 YYEEEE. V gave up 4 bases and J gave up 9 bases, with 20 bases separating them. The CDR3 covers 16 residues. This chain's CDR3 is CASSPNRDTGRSPLHF. CDR3 nucleotide sequence: TGTGCCAGCAGCCCCAACCGGGACACAGGACGTTCACCCCTCCACTTT.

This clone was seen only a few times. The chain recombines TRBV7-9 with TRBJ2-7; possibly TRBD1 or TRBD2 for D (5 bases each). Germline V gene data show CDR1 as SEHNR and CDR2 as FQNEAQ (reference sequence). The V end was cut by 5 bases, the J end by 1 base, with 9 bases between. This CDR3 comprises 13 residues. CDR3 sequence reads: CASSEGRSYEQYF. CDR3 nucleotides: TGTGCCAGCAGCGAGGGACGGTCCTACGAGCAGTACTTC.

Only a few counts were recorded for this clone. V and J are TRBV28 and TRBJ2-7, with 7 bases fitting TRBD1. This CDR3 contains 14 residues. V lost 8 bases and J lost 6; bases outside the gene matches: 13. The germline V gene encodes CDR1 MDHEN and CDR2 SYDVKM. The CDR3 DNA follows: TGTGCCAGCTCTGGGACAGCCACCCCCTTCGAGCAGTACTTC. It codes for CASSGTATPFEQYF.

The CDR3, as DNA: TGTGCCAGCAGTGAATTTGATCGGGGGGGCCGTGAGACCCAGTACTTC. Its translation: CASSEFDRGGRETQYF. The V and J genes are TRBV6-1 and TRBJ2-5; 8 bases are a match to TRBD2. The germline V gene has CDR1 MNHNS and CDR2 SASEGT. V lost 2 bases and J lost 5; bases outside the gene matches: 10. The CDR3 is made up of 16 amino acids.

The gene calls are TRBV6-5 and TRBJ2-7; unclear D gene. Trimming left V 6 bases short and J 1 base short, with 10 bases between. Germline assignment: CDR1 MNHEY and CDR2 SVGAGI. This CDR3 region has 13 residues. Here the CDR3 reads CASSHRQSYEQYF. The DNA for the CDR3 is TGTGCCAGCAGCCATAGACAATCCTACGAGCAGTACTTC.